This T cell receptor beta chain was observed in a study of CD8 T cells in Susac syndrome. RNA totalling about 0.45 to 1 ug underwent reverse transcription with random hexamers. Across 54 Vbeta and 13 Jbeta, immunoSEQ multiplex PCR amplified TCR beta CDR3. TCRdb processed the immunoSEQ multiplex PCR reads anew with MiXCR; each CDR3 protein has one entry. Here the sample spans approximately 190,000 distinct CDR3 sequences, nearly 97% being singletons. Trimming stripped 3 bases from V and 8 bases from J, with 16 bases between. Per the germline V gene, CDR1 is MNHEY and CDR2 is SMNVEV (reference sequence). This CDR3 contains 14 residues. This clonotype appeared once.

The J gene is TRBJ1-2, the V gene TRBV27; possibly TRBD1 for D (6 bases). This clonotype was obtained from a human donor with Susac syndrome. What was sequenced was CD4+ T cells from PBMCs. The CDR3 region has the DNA TGTGCCAGCAGTTTCTCCGGGACATCTTGGGGCTACACCTTC. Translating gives CASSFSGTSWGYTF.